A selection of T cell receptor beta chains follows, all from one sample in a study of blood T cell repertoires in COVID-19. TCRdb keeps only in-frame clones here, not all; method: immunoSEQ multiplex PCR. Among a few hundred thousand clones listed, around four fifths were seen once. The sequenced material came from peripheral blood. All receptors derive from a woman between 50 and 59 years old with acute or convalescent COVID-19. The CDR3 runs from the conserved cysteine through the conserved F or W. Each record gives: V gene, CDR3 length, J gene, D gene, clone size, CDR3 DNA, CDR3 protein. The D gene is left open where the match is weak. Expanded clones get a size class; other rows say once, few or many, or leave the size out.

V: TRBV7-2
length: 14
J: TRBJ1-2
D: .
size: .
DNA: TGTGCCAGCAGCTCCTACCGGGAGGGCAATGGCTACACCTTC
CDR3: CASSSYREGNGYTF

V: TRBV12-5
length: 14
J: TRBJ2-3
D: TRBD2
size: .
DNA: TGTGCTAGTGGTACCGGGGGGGCCGGAGATACGCAGTATTTT
CDR3: CASGTGGAGDTQYF

V: TRBV6-6
length: 15
J: TRBJ1-5
D: TRBD1
size: .
DNA: TGTGCCAGCAGCCGGGACAGGGTTAGCAATCAGCCCCAGCATTTT
CDR3: CASSRDRVSNQPQHF

V: TRBV5-4
length: 14
J: TRBJ2-1
D: .
size: .
DNA: TGTGCCAGCAGCTTGACCAACAGGGCCAATGAGCAGTTCTTC
CDR3: CASSLTNRANEQFF

V: TRBV9
length: 15
J: TRBJ2-5
D: TRBD2
size: .
DNA: TGTGCCAGCAGCGTAGGCAGCGGGGGGGGAGAGACCCAGTACTTC
CDR3: CASSVGSGGGETQYF

V: TRBV27
length: 15
J: TRBJ2-4
D: .
size: .
DNA: TGTGCCAGCAGTCTCCTCGGGTCACTGGGAAACATTCAGTACTTC
CDR3: CASSLLGSLGNIQYF

V: TRBV30
length: 14
J: TRBJ2-3
D: .
size: .
DNA: TGTGCCTGGAGTACGACCGGAGGGGTGGATACGCAGTATTTT
CDR3: CAWSTTGGVDTQYF

V: TRBV29-1
length: 10
J: TRBJ1-2
D: .
size: .
DNA: TGCAGCACGACAGTGAATGGCTACACCTTC
CDR3: CSTTVNGYTF

V: TRBV28
length: 13
J: TRBJ1-1
D: .
size: .
DNA: TGTGCCAGCATCACGGGAATGAACACTGAAGCTTTCTTT
CDR3: CASITGMNTEAFF

V: TRBV7-3
length: 15
J: TRBJ2-1
D: TRBD2
size: .
DNA: TGTGCCAGCAGCCCCGGACTAGCGGGCTACAATGAGCAGTTCTTC
CDR3: CASSPGLAGYNEQFF

V: TRBV7-8
length: 14
J: TRBJ1-1
D: TRBD1
size: .
DNA: TGTGCCAGCAGCACGCGGACAGGGAACACTGAAGCTTTCTTT
CDR3: CASSTRTGNTEAFF

V: TRBV15
length: 13
J: TRBJ2-3
D: .
size: .
DNA: TGTGCCACCAGCAGAGACCCAAGCGATACGCAGTATTTT
CDR3: CATSRDPSDTQYF

V: TRBV30
length: 10
J: TRBJ1-2
D: .
size: few
DNA: TGTGCCTGGAGGGACTTTGGCTACACCTTC
CDR3: CAWRDFGYTF

V: TRBV9
length: 15
J: TRBJ1-2
D: TRBD1
size: few
DNA: TGTGCCAGCAGCGTAGAGGCAGGGGGGTACTATGGCTACACCTTC
CDR3: CASSVEAGGYYGYTF

V: TRBV2
length: 15
J: TRBJ1-1
D: .
size: .
DNA: TGTGCCAGCAGTGAAGCGGGGAGTTCTTACACTGAAGCTTTCTTT
CDR3: CASSEAGSSYTEAFF

V: TRBV20-1
length: 11
J: TRBJ2-7
D: .
size: .
DNA: TGCAGTGCTAGCGGGAGCAGGGAGCAGTACTTC
CDR3: CSASGSREQYF

V: TRBV19
length: 13
J: TRBJ2-3
D: TRBD1
size: once
DNA: TGTGCCAGTAGTATAGGACAGGGGGATACGCAGTATTTT
CDR3: CASSIGQGDTQYF

V: TRBV30
length: 14
J: TRBJ2-3
D: TRBD2
size: .
DNA: TGTGCCTGGAGTTTGGCGGGGGGGGCAGATACGCAGTATTTT
CDR3: CAWSLAGGADTQYF

V: TRBV5-1
length: 14
J: TRBJ2-3
D: .
size: .
DNA: TGCGCCAGCTCCCAGCGGAGAAGCACAGATACGCAGTATTTT
CDR3: CASSQRRSTDTQYF

V: TRBV5-1
length: 16
J: TRBJ1-2
D: .
size: .
DNA: TGCGCCAGCAGCTTGGCCAATCAGGCCACTAACTATGGCTACACCTTC
CDR3: CASSLANQATNYGYTF

V: TRBV29-1
length: 16
J: TRBJ2-6
D: .
size: .
DNA: TGCAGCGTTGAGAGGCGAACCCGCTCTGGGGCCAACGTCCTGACTTTC
CDR3: CSVERRTRSGANVLTF

V: TRBV5-4
length: 15
J: TRBJ2-7
D: .
size: .
DNA: TGTGCCAGCAGTCAAGCCTATACGAACTCCTACGAGCAGTACTTC
CDR3: CASSQAYTNSYEQYF

V: TRBV19
length: 13
J: TRBJ1-2
D: .
size: .
DNA: TGTGCCAGTAGGAGGGAGTGGAGGAGTGGCTACACCTTC
CDR3: CASRREWRSGYTF

V: TRBV19
length: 15
J: TRBJ1-1
D: TRBD1
size: once
DNA: TGTGCCAGTAGTAACAGACAGGGTTCGGACACTGAAGCTTTCTTT
CDR3: CASSNRQGSDTEAFF

V: TRBV19
length: 14
J: TRBJ1-3
D: .
size: .
DNA: TGTGCCAGCAGATCCCAGGGCTCTGGAAACACCATATATTTT
CDR3: CASRSQGSGNTIYF

V: TRBV11-1
length: 14
J: TRBJ1-2
D: TRBD1
size: .
DNA: TGTGCCAGCAGTTTCGACAGGGGGGACTATGGCTACACCTTC
CDR3: CASSFDRGDYGYTF

V: TRBV19
length: 15
J: TRBJ2-1
D: TRBD2
size: few
DNA: TGTGCCAGTAGTCTAACTAGCGGCTTTTACAATGAGCAGTTCTTC
CDR3: CASSLTSGFYNEQFF

V: TRBV5-1
length: 14
J: TRBJ2-2
D: .
size: .
DNA: TGCGCCAGCAGCTTGTTCGGAGACACCGGGGAGCTGTTTTTT
CDR3: CASSLFGDTGELFF

V: TRBV3-1/TRBV3-2
length: 16
J: TRBJ1-2
D: .
size: .
DNA: TGTGCCAGCAGCCAAACCTCTCAGGGGCCGCCAAATGGCTACACCTTC
CDR3: CASSQTSQGPPNGYTF

V: TRBV5-4
length: 14
J: TRBJ2-2
D: TRBD1
size: .
DNA: TGTGCCAGCAGCTTGGCAGGGGGCCCCGGGGAGCTGTTTTTT
CDR3: CASSLAGGPGELFF

V: TRBV2
length: 13
J: TRBJ2-7
D: .
size: .
DNA: TGTGCCAGCTTGGTTGGGCTCTCCTACGAGCAGTACTTC
CDR3: CASLVGLSYEQYF

V: TRBV7-2
length: 13
J: TRBJ2-5
D: TRBD1
size: .
DNA: TGTGCCAGCAGCTTGGACACAGGGGGGACCCAGTACTTC
CDR3: CASSLDTGGTQYF

V: TRBV15
length: 14
J: TRBJ1-2
D: .
size: .
DNA: TGTGCCACCAGCAGAGATCCCTCCTCCGGGGGCTACACCTTC
CDR3: CATSRDPSSGGYTF

V: TRBV5-6
length: 12
J: TRBJ1-2
D: TRBD1
size: .
DNA: TGTGCCAGCAGTTCTGACAGGGTCGGCTACACCTTC
CDR3: CASSSDRVGYTF

V: TRBV24-1
length: 13
J: TRBJ2-2
D: TRBD1
size: few
DNA: TGTGCCACTTCGACAGGGAGCAACGGGGAGCTGTTTTTT
CDR3: CATSTGSNGELFF

V: TRBV19
length: 15
J: TRBJ1-2
D: TRBD1
size: .
DNA: TGTGCCAGTAGTATTCCCGGGACAGGGGAACGGGGCTACACCTTC
CDR3: CASSIPGTGERGYTF

V: TRBV19
length: 15
J: TRBJ2-1
D: .
size: once
DNA: TGTGCCAGTAGTATATCGGTTTCCTCCTACAATGAGCAGTTCTTC
CDR3: CASSISVSSYNEQFF

V: TRBV30
length: 15
J: TRBJ2-1
D: TRBD2
size: .
DNA: TGTGCCTGGAGTGCCCTATCGGGAGGGCCCAGTGAGCAGTTCTTC
CDR3: CAWSALSGGPSEQFF

V: TRBV11-3
length: 14
J: TRBJ2-7
D: TRBD1
size: .
DNA: TGTGCCAGCAGCCCGAGGACAGGGCGAGACGAGCAGTACTTC
CDR3: CASSPRTGRDEQYF

V: TRBV7-9
length: 15
J: TRBJ1-1
D: TRBD1
size: .
DNA: TGTGCCAGCAGCTTAGTGGGGGACAGGGGGCTTGAAGCTTTCTTT
CDR3: CASSLVGDRGLEAFF

V: TRBV5-1
length: 16
J: TRBJ2-2
D: TRBD2
size: .
DNA: TGCGCCAGCAGCTTGACCCTAGCGGGGGGCACCGGGGAGCTGTTTTTT
CDR3: CASSLTLAGGTGELFF

V: TRBV29-1
length: 14
J: TRBJ1-1
D: .
size: .
DNA: TGCAGCGCTCCGGGACACCAAATGAACACTGAAGCTTTCTTT
CDR3: CSAPGHQMNTEAFF

V: TRBV30
length: 13
J: TRBJ1-2
D: .
size: .
DNA: TGTGCCCAGTCCCGGACGGCCTGGGGCGGCTACACCTTC
CDR3: CAQSRTAWGGYTF

V: TRBV7-2
length: 13
J: TRBJ1-2
D: TRBD1
size: .
DNA: TGTGCCAGCAGCCAACAGGGGAACTATGGCTACACCTTC
CDR3: CASSQQGNYGYTF

V: TRBV7-9
length: 13
J: TRBJ1-1
D: .
size: .
DNA: TGTGCCAGCAGCATACAGCTCAACACTGAAGCTTTCTTT
CDR3: CASSIQLNTEAFF

V: TRBV7-2
length: 11
J: TRBJ1-2
D: .
size: .
DNA: TGTGCCAGCAGCCCGGGATCGGGCTACACCTTC
CDR3: CASSPGSGYTF

V: TRBV11-2
length: 15
J: TRBJ2-2
D: .
size: .
DNA: TGTGCCAGCAAAGCCGAGGCCGTGAGAGGCGGGGAGCTGTTTTTT
CDR3: CASKAEAVRGGELFF

V: TRBV7-2
length: 16
J: TRBJ1-2
D: TRBD1
size: .
DNA: TGTGTCAGCAGCCACCGGACCGGGGACAGGGCTGATGGCTACACCTTC
CDR3: CVSSHRTGDRADGYTF

V: TRBV5-1
length: 17
J: TRBJ2-3
D: TRBD1
size: once
DNA: TGCGCCAGCAGCTTTGACAACAGGGGGCCCGCCACGGATACGCAGTATTTT
CDR3: CASSFDNRGPATDTQYF

V: TRBV30
length: 12
J: TRBJ1-1
D: .
size: .
DNA: TGTGCCTGGATGCGGTGGAACACTGAAGCTTTCTTT
CDR3: CAWMRWNTEAFF

V: TRBV21-1
length: 16
J: TRBJ2-3
D: .
size: few
DNA: TGTGCCAGCAGCAAGGAAGGAGGATCTAGCACAGATACGCAGTATTTT
CDR3: CASSKEGGSSTDTQYF

V: TRBV6-5
length: 14
J: TRBJ1-1
D: TRBD1
size: .
DNA: TGTGCCAGCAGCCGGGACAGGGATAACACTGAAGCTTTCTTT
CDR3: CASSRDRDNTEAFF

V: TRBV6-6
length: 15
J: TRBJ1-1
D: .
size: .
DNA: TGTGCCAGCATCGAACCGGGCCTCGGAGGGACTGAAGCTTTCTTT
CDR3: CASIEPGLGGTEAFF

V: TRBV7-2
length: 14
J: TRBJ2-2
D: .
size: .
DNA: TGTGCCAGCAGCTTTTCAGCGCACACCGGGGAGCTGTTTTTT
CDR3: CASSFSAHTGELFF

V: TRBV10-1
length: 13
J: TRBJ1-4
D: .
size: .
DNA: TGCGCCAGCACACCAAGGGAGGGTGAAAAACTGTTTTTT
CDR3: CASTPREGEKLFF

V: TRBV6-5
length: 14
J: TRBJ2-3
D: TRBD1
size: .
DNA: TGTGCCAGCCTTAACAGGGGGCGAACAGATACGCAGTATTTT
CDR3: CASLNRGRTDTQYF

V: TRBV3-1/TRBV3-2
length: 12
J: TRBJ1-1
D: .
size: .
DNA: TGTGCCAGCAGAAGTGCGGGAACTGAAGCTTTCTTT
CDR3: CASRSAGTEAFF

V: TRBV19
length: 15
J: TRBJ1-5
D: TRBD1
size: .
DNA: TGTGCCAGTACCCCGACAGGGATAAGCAATCAGCCCCAGCATTTT
CDR3: CASTPTGISNQPQHF